These 17 T cell receptor beta chains originate from one sample sequenced in a study of T cell repertoires in cytomegalovirus infection. TCRdb re-called the reads with MiXCR, one entry per CDR3 protein. This sample yields around 270,000 distinct CDR3 sequences, of which 8% to 9.5% are seen a single time; around 16% belongs to the top ten. Sequenced material: PBMCs. The receptors come from a human donor in good health (CMV status not recorded). Some clones in this sample may be carry-over from other donors' samples.

In its sample, this clonotype was seen many times. The chain employs TRBV6-5 and TRBJ2-7; D is undetermined. This CDR3 is 13 amino acids long. The V gene's germline CDR1 is MNHEY and CDR2 SVGAGI. V gave up 6 bases and J gave up 0 bases, with 9 bases separating them. The CDR3 loop reads CASRMGGSYEQYF. CDR3 in DNA: TGTGCCAGCAGGATGGGCGGCTCCTACGAGCAGTACTTC.

This clonotype appeared many times. The chain carries TRBV11-2 and TRBJ1-1, with TRBD1 as a possible D gene (6 bases). The CDR3 contains 15 residues. Germline CDR1 SGHAT, CDR2 FQNNGV. With 5 bases removed from V and 8 bases from J, the gap between germline ends came to 21 bases. The chain's CDR3 is CASSPPGTRTSEAFF. CDR3 nucleotides: TGTGCCAGCAGCCCACCCGGGACAAGGACAAGCGAAGCTTTCTTT.

This clonotype showed up just a few times. This rearrangement joins TRBV19 to TRBJ2-1; TRBD2 matches at 16 bases. V was pared by 1 base and J by 0 bases, with 6 bases of the junction left unmatched. The CDR3 runs 20 residues. Germline assignment: CDR1 LNHDA and CDR2 SQIVND (reference sequence). The CDR3 loop reads CASSIGAGLAGGSSYNEQFF. The CDR3 nucleotides are TGTGCCAGTAGTATAGGTGCGGGACTAGCGGGGGGGAGCTCCTACAATGAGCAGTTCTTC.

This clonotype has a count of ten or more. V is TRBV20-1 and J is TRBJ2-1; the D is unclear. Trimming cost V 6 bases and J 4 bases, with 16 bases left between them. CDR3 size: 14 residues. The germline gives CDR1 DFQATT, CDR2 SNEGSKA (reference sequence). CDR3 coding DNA: TGCAGTGCACATAGGAAGACTCTATACAATGAGCAGTTCTTC. Its protein is CSAHRKTLYNEQFF.

The gene calls are TRBV4-1 and TRBJ1-1; 8 nucleotides agree with TRBD1. V trimming: 0 bases; J trimming: 1 base; junction bases outside the gene matches: 7. Germline V lookup: CDR1 MGHRA, CDR2 YSYEKL. CDR3 length: 17 amino acids. CDR3 sequence (DNA): TGCGCCAGCAGCCAAGAAGGCAGGGGGCAGCGGAACACTGAAGCTTTCTTT. It codes for CASSQEGRGQRNTEAFF.

This clonotype came up many times. The chain recombines TRBV7-2 with TRBJ1-1, with D maybe TRBD1 (5 bases). V was shortened by 1 base and J by 10 bases, with 13 bases between the two germline ends. Germline V gene lookup returns CDR1 SGHTA and CDR2 FQGNSA. There are 13 residues in the CDR3. The CDR3 region is CASSLGRLGAAFF. The CDR3 DNA sequence: TGTGCCAGCAGCTTAGGTCGCTTAGGGGCAGCTTTCTTT.

This clonotype was counted at least ten times. The rearrangement uses TRBV12-3 or TRBV12-4 and TRBJ1-5; D gene uncertain. Trimming took 1 base from V and 7 from J, leaving 14 bases between them. The CDR3 sequence is 15 residues long. DNA of the CDR3: TGTGCCAGCAGTTTAGGTTTACAGTTATACCAGCCCCAGCATTTT. It codes for CASSLGLQLYQPQHF.

At least ten counts were recorded for this clonotype. The germline gene is not matched at one end of the junction; a read error may be the cause. The J gene is TRBJ1-2, the V gene TRBV7-2; D not resolved. CDR1 is SGHTA and CDR2 is FQGNSA in the germline V gene. CDR3 length: 13 residues. CDR3 in amino acids: CASSPQSTGVPSF. CDR3 nucleotide sequence: TGTGCCAGCAGCCCACAAAGCACGGGAGTACCTTCTTTC.

At least ten counts were recorded for this clonotype. This rearrangement joins TRBV6-2 or TRBV6-3 to TRBJ2-1, with TRBD2 matching over 12 bases. Germline V lookup: CDR1 MNHEY, CDR2 SVGEGT. Germline trimming cut 6 bases from V and 8 bases from J; bases unmatched to any gene: 8. CDR3 length: 15 residues. The CDR3 DNA sequence: TGTGCCAGCAGACCTAGCGGGAGGGCCGGTCATGAGCAGTTCTTC. Its protein product is CASRPSGRAGHEQFF.

A remark on this clonotype: A clone one base away is much larger, so this may be a read error. The genes are TRBV3-1 and TRBJ1-1; the D is unclear. V was shortened by 2 bases and J by 2 bases, with 9 bases between the two germline ends. The CDR3 is made up of 14 amino acids. Germline CDR1 reads LGHDT; CDR2 reads YNNKEL (reference sequence). CDR3 amino acids: CASSQIWGNTEAFF. As DNA, the CDR3 is TGTGCCAGCAGCCAAATCTGGGGTAACACTGAAGCTTTCTTT.

V usage is TRBV6-6 and J usage is TRBJ2-7; D gene uncertain. Germline V gene sequence: CDR1 MNHNY, CDR2 SVGAGI (reference sequence). Between the trimmed V and J ends, which lost 8 bases and 6 bases, there was a span of 20 bases. CDR3 length equals 14 residues. CDR3 coding DNA: TGTGCCAGCTGGCCGGGCCTGCCATCCGGCGAGCAGTACTTC. Translating it yields CASWPGLPSGEQYF.

The table lists this clonotype with a few counts. This sequence joins TRBV19 and TRBJ1-2; 7 nucleotides match TRBD1. CDR3 length equals 13 residues. The V gene end was trimmed by 4 bases and the J gene end by 7 bases; junction bases not matched to a gene: 6. Looked up from germline, CDR1 is LNHDA and CDR2 is SQIVND (reference sequence). The CDR3 reads CASSTDRDSGYTF. CDR3 nucleotide sequence: TGTGCCAGTAGTACCGACAGGGATTCTGGCTACACCTTC.

This clonotype came up many times. This chain connects TRBV7-2 to TRBJ1-1; D ambiguous. The CDR3 spans 13 residues. CDR1 and CDR2 (germline): SGHTA, FQGNSA. The V end was cut by 5 bases, the J end by 6 bases, with 13 bases between. CDR3 DNA sequence: TGTGCCAGCAGCGATAGCACCCTCGCTGAAGCTTTCTTT. Encoded protein: CASSDSTLAEAFF.

This clonotype was seen repeatedly, ten times or more. V usage is TRBV7-2 and J usage is TRBJ1-6; 7 nucleotides agree with TRBD1. The germline V gene has CDR1 SGHTA and CDR2 FQGNSA. The J segment lost 7 bases and the V segment lost 8 bases, leaving 11 bases of the junction unmatched. The CDR3 runs to 15 residues. The CDR3 bases are TGTGCCAGCCGCCCCGTGACAGGGTCCAATTCACCCCTCCACTTT. It codes for CASRPVTGSNSPLHF.

The chain uses TRBV15 and TRBJ2-7; no reliable D call. V was pared by 0 bases and J by 6 bases, with 3 bases between. This CDR3 contains 11 residues. Looked up from germline, CDR1 is LNHNV and CDR2 is YYDKDF (reference sequence). The CDR3 DNA follows: TGTGCCACCAGCAGAGACCGCGAGCAGTACTTC. Translation gives CATSRDREQYF.

This chain uses TRBV20-1 with TRBJ1-4; the match to TRBD1 covers 7 bases. J lost 8 bases, V lost 4 bases, and 4 bases had no gene match. The CDR3 consists of 12 residues. CDR1 is DFQATT and CDR2 is SNEGSKA in the germline V gene (reference sequence). CDR3 in DNA: TGCAGTGCTAAGACAGGGCGAGAAAAACTGTTTTTT. Amino acid sequence: CSAKTGREKLFF.

At least ten counts were recorded for this clonotype. The gene calls are TRBV7-2 and TRBJ2-5; 12 nucleotides agree with TRBD1. The ends lost 3 bases at V and 4 bases at J; junction bases unmatched: 0. The CDR3 is made up of 14 amino acids. Germline V gene data show CDR1 as SGHTA and CDR2 as FQGNSA. This CDR3 reads CASSLGQGAETQYF. The CDR3 DNA follows: TGTGCCAGCAGCTTGGGACAGGGGGCAGAGACCCAGTACTTC.